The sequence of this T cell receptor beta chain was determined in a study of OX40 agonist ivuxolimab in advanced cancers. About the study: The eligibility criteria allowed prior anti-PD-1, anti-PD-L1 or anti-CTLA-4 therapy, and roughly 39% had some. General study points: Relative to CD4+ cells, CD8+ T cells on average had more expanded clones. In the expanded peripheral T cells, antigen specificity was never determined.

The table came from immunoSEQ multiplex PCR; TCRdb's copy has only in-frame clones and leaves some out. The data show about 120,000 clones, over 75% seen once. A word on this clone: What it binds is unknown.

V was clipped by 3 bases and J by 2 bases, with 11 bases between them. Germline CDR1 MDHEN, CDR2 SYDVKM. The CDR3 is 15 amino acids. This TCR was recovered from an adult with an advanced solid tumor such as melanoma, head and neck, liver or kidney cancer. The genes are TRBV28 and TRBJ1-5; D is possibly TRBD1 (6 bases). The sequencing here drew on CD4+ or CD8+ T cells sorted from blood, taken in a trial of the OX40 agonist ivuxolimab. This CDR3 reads CASSFWGRRNQPQHF. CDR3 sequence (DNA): TGTGCCAGCAGTTTCTGGGGGCGGCGCAATCAGCCCCAGCATTTT.